The 2 T cell receptor beta chains reported below all come from one sample, sequenced in a study of blood T cell repertoires in COVID-19. Clones were sequenced by immunoSEQ multiplex PCR, and TCRdb holds only the in-frame ones, with some missing. The sample holds hundreds of thousands of clones, about nine tenths seen once. The material sequenced was peripheral blood. The origin of the receptors is a woman aged 25 to 39 with active or convalescent COVID-19.

The chain employs TRBV27 and TRBJ1-6; tentative D call: TRBD1 (5 bases). CDR1 is MNHEY and CDR2 is SMNVEV in the germline V gene (reference sequence). The CDR3 consists of 16 residues. Trimming removed 4 bases at V and 3 bases at J, with 13 bases between. CDR3 coding DNA: TGTGCCAGCAGTTCCTCAGACAGTCTCTATAATTCACCCCTCCACTTT. Encoded protein: CASSSSDSLYNSPLHF.

The chain links TRBV5-5 to TRBJ2-7; 7 bases align to TRBD2. The length of the CDR3 is 15 residues. The germline CDR1 and CDR2 sequences are SGHKS and YYEKEE (reference sequence). The ends lost 0 bases at V and 0 bases at J; junction bases unmatched: 3. CDR3 region: CASSLAAGTSYEQYF. The CDR3 DNA reads TGTGCCAGCAGCTTGGCAGCGGGGACCTCCTACGAGCAGTACTTC.